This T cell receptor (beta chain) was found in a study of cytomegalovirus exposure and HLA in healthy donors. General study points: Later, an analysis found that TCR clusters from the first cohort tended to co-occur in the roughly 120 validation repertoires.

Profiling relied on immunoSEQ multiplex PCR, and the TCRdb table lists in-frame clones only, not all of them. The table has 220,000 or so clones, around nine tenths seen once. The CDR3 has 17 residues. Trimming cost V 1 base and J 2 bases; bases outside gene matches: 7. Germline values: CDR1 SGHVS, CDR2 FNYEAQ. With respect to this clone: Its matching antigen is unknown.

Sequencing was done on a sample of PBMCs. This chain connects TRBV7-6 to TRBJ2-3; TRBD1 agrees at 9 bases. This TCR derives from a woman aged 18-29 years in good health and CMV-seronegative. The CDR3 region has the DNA TGTGCCAGCAGCTTAGGACAGGGGGGGAGGCTCACAGATACGCAGTATTTT. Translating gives CASSLGQGGRLTDTQYF.